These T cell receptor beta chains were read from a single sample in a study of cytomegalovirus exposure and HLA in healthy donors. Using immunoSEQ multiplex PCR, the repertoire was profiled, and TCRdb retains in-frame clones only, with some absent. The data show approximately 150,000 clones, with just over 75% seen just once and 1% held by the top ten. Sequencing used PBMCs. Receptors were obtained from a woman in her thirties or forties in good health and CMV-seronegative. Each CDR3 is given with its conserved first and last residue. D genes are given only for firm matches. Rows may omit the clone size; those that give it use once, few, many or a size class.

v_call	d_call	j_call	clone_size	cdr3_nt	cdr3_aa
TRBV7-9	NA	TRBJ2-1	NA	TGTGCCAGCAGCCTCTTCAATGCGGGTGAGCAGTTCTTC	CASSLFNAGEQFF
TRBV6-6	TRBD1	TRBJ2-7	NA	TGTGCCAGCATACAGGGGGCCGGGTACGAGCAGTACTTC	CASIQGAGYEQYF
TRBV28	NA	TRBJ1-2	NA	TGTGCCAGCAGTCACCAGGCGTTGTCGGGCTACACCTTC	CASSHQALSGYTF
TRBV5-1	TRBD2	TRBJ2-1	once	TGCGCCAGCAGCTTTAGCGGGATAGGAAATGAGCAGTTCTTC	CASSFSGIGNEQFF
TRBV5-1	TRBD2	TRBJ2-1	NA	TGCGCCAGCAGCAGAGAGATGGGGGGGAGTTACAATGAGCAGTTCTTC	CASSREMGGSYNEQFF
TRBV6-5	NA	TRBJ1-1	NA	TGTGCCAGCAGTTACGACAGGAACACTGAAGCTTTCTTT	CASSYDRNTEAFF
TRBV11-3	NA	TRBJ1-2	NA	TGTGCCAGCAGCTTAGATCTAGGGAGCTATGGCTACACCTTC	CASSLDLGSYGYTF
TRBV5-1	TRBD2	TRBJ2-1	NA	TGCGCCAGCAGTCACAGACTAGCGGGAGGGAGTAATGAGCAGTTCTTC	CASSHRLAGGSNEQFF
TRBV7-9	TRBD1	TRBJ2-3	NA	TGTGCCAGCAGCCCTAGGACAGGGCACACAGATACGCAGTATTTT	CASSPRTGHTDTQYF
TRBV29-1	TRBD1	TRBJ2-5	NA	TGCAGCGCCGGACAGGGGCTAAACCTTCGGGAGACCCAGTACTTC	CSAGQGLNLRETQYF
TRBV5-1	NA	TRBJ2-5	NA	TGCGCCAGCAGCTTGGCGCGGCAGGGAGAGACCCAGTACTTC	CASSLARQGETQYF
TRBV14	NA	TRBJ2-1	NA	TGTGCCAGCAGCCAAGAGCCGAGATCTTCAGGGATCGAGAATGAGCAGTTCTTC	CASSQEPRSSGIENEQFF
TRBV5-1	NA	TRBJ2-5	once	TGCGCCAGCAGCCGCTGGTCCGGGGAGACCCAGTACTTC	CASSRWSGETQYF
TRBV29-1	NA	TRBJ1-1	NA	TGCAGCGTTGTCCGTCCTTTCGGACTCACGAACACTGAAGCTTTCTTT	CSVVRPFGLTNTEAFF
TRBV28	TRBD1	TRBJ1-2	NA	TGTGCCAGCAGTCTAACAGGGGAGATGCACATCGGCTACACCTTC	CASSLTGEMHIGYTF
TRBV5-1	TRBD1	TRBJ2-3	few	TGCGCCAGCAGCTCTGGGACAGTGGCTAGCACAGATACGCAGTATTTT	CASSSGTVASTDTQYF
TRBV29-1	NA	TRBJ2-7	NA	TGCAGCGTTGAATTGAGCTACGAGCAGTACTTC	CSVELSYEQYF
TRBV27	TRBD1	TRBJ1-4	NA	TGTGCCAGCAGCCCTCCGGACAGGGCCCTCGAAAAACTGTTTTTT	CASSPPDRALEKLFF
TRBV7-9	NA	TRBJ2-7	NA	TGTGCCAGCACCCGAGGAGGCGAGCAGTACTTC	CASTRGGEQYF
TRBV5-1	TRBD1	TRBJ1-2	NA	TGCGCCAGCAGCTTGGAGGGGGACAGCACTAACTATGGCTACACCTTC	CASSLEGDSTNYGYTF
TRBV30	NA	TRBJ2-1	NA	TGTGCCTGGAGTGTCGACGGGAGCTACAATGAGCAGTTCTTC	CAWSVDGSYNEQFF
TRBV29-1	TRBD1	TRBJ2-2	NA	TGCAGCGTCCCCGCCTGGGACAGGCCTAGCGGGGAGCTGTTTTTT	CSVPAWDRPSGELFF
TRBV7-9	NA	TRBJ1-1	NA	TGTGCCAGCAGCTACTCCCAGGGGCCCCCCCTCACTGAAGCTTTCTTT	CASSYSQGPPLTEAFF
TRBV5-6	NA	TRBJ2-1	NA	TGTGCCAGCAGCTTGGCCGCTGGTTCGGGCAATGAGCAGTTCTTC	CASSLAAGSGNEQFF
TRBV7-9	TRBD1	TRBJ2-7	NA	TGTGCCAGCAGCTTCGGACAGGGCGTCAACGAGCAGTACTTC	CASSFGQGVNEQYF
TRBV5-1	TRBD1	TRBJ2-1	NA	TGCGCCAGCAGCCTCCAGGGGGTCAATGAGCAGTTCTTC	CASSLQGVNEQFF
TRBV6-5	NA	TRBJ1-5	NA	TGTGCCAGCAGCCGGGGGGGTAGCAATCAGCCCCAGCATTTT	CASSRGGSNQPQHF
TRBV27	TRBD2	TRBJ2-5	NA	TGTGCCAGCAGTTTGCGGGGTTTAGCGGGAGGGCGGGTGGAGACCCAGTACTTC	CASSLRGLAGGRVETQYF
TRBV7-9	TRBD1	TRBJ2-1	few	TGTGCCAGCAGCTCGACAGGGGTATATTTTAATGAGCAGTTCTTC	CASSSTGVYFNEQFF
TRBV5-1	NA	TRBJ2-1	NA	TGCGCCAGCAGCCTCGGGGGAGCACCGAGCTCCTACAATGAGCAGTTCTTC	CASSLGGAPSSYNEQFF
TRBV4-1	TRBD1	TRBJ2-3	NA	TGCGCCAGCAGCCTACAGGGGGCAAGTGGGGATACGCAGTATTTT	CASSLQGASGDTQYF
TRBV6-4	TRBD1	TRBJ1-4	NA	TGTGCCAGCAGTGAAGGGGGGACAGCCCAACCAGTCACTAATGAAAAACTGCTTTTT	CASSEGGTAQPVTNEKLLF
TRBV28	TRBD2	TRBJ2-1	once	TGTGCCAGCAGTTCTTCCCTAGCGGGAAAAGAGGATGAGCAGTTCTTC	CASSSSLAGKEDEQFF
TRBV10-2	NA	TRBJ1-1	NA	TGCGCCAGCAGTGAGTCGAAGTTGGGTGGACTGGGAAGGAGGACTGAAGCTTTCTTT	CASSESKLGGLGRRTEAFF
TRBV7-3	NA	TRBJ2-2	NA	TGTGCCAGCAGCTTAAATCCAAACACCGGGGAGCTGTTTTTT	CASSLNPNTGELFF
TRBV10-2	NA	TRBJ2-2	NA	TGCGCCAGCAGTGAGTGGGCCACCGGGGAGCTGTTTTTT	CASSEWATGELFF
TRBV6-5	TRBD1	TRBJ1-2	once	TGTGCCAGCCACCAGACAGGGCTGGGTGGCTACACCTTC	CASHQTGLGGYTF
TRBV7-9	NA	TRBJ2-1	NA	TGTGCCAGCAGCTTAAGGAGGGACTCCTACAATGAGCAGTTCTTC	CASSLRRDSYNEQFF
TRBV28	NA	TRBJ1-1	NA	TGTGCCAGCAGTGCGTGGGCACAGAACACTGAAGCTTTCTTT	CASSAWAQNTEAFF
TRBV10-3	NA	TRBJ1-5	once	TGTGCCATCAGTGAGGTCGAGAATCAGCCCCAGCATTTT	CAISEVENQPQHF
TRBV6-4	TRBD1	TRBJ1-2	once	TGTGCCAGCAGTGAGAGGACAGGGAGAGGTGGCTACACCTTC	CASSERTGRGGYTF
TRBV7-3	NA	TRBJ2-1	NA	TGTGCCAGCAGCTTAATGGGCACAGGTAACAATGAGCAGTTCTTC	CASSLMGTGNNEQFF
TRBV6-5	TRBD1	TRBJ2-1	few	TGTGCCAGCAGTTACGAAGGGACAGGGTACAATGAGCAGTTCTTC	CASSYEGTGYNEQFF
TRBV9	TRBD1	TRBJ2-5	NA	TGTGCCAGCACCCCCGGACGTATCGACAGGGGAGAGACCCAGTACTTC	CASTPGRIDRGETQYF
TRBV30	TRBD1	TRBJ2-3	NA	TGTGCCTGGAGTCGGGACAGGTCTAGCACAGATACGCAGTATTTT	CAWSRDRSSTDTQYF
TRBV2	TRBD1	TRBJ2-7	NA	TGTGCCAGCAGTGGGACAGGGGGCGAGCAGTACTTC	CASSGTGGEQYF
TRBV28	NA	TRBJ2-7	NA	TGTGCCAGCAGATCCCCGGGTGGGGGGACCTACGAGCAGTACTTC	CASRSPGGGTYEQYF
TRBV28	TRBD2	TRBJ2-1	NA	TGTGCCAGCGGGCAATCCAGGACTAGCGGGAGGGTGAATGAGCAGTTCTTC	CASGQSRTSGRVNEQFF
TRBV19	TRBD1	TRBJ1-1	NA	TGTGCCAGTAGCCCTGGGACAGGGCTTGAAGCTTTCTTT	CASSPGTGLEAFF